This T cell receptor beta chain emerged from a study of T cells in Graves' hyperthyroidism and ophthalmopathy (dated by TCRdb to between 2018 and 2021). Study-wide context: Peripheral blood samples were taken at the time of initial diagnosis, prior to any treatment. After sampling, hyperthyroidism patients received methimazole starting at 30 mg daily, and ophthalmopathy patients received high-dose intravenous methylprednisolone. TCR Vbeta CDR3 sequencing of roughly 140 peripheral blood samples (over 40 ophthalmopathy, 75 to 85 hyperthyroidism and roughly 17 progressor patients) is reported in the paper. The approximately 100 discovery patients were divided at random into training and test sets in a 7:3 ratio. In addition, the study compared T-cell repertoires in thyroid tissue and in blood from several Graves' hyperthyroidism patients. Whether ophthalmopathy could be predicted prospectively was tested in an independent validation cohort made up of 18 to 20 hyperthyroidism patients plus 17 patients who later progressed to ophthalmopathy. TCR V-J signatures able to tell the groups apart were searched for in a discovery cohort of 90 to 100 patients, of whom 43 had Graves' ophthalmopathy and roughly 58 had stable Graves' hyperthyroidism. Study-wide conclusions, independent of this receptor: Most expanded thyroid clonotypes (frequency above 0.001) were also detected in blood, suggesting blood repertoires may reflect thyroid immune responses. During validation, the model predicted progression to ophthalmopathy a median of roughly 7.1 months ahead of onset, with roughly 65% sensitivity and 72.22% specificity. In cross-validation, a model built on a 13 V-J signature told ophthalmopathy apart from stable hyperthyroidism with 85% to 90% sensitivity and around 81% specificity, and in testing the same model reached 80%/75%. No statistical method was used to set the sample size in advance, and investigators knew the group allocation.

Ophthalmopathy patients had moderately to severely active disease, Clinical Activity Score of at least 3, NOSPECS grade of at least 4, and duration under 3 months. Patients with uncontrolled infections, other autoimmune diseases, pregnancy or lactation were excluded. Diagnoses were based on clinical symptoms, serum thyroxine and TRAb, thyroid ultrasound and orbital computed tomography. PBMCs were separated from over 9 ml of fresh peripheral blood using Ficoll-Paque density gradient centrifugation. Total RNA was extracted using Trizol reagent, and RNA quality was assessed on an Agilent 2100 Bioanalyzer. With respect to this clonotype: Its antigen specificity is not known. No qualities accompany the bases; no much larger clone lies one base away.

Between the V and J ends, shortened by 5 bases and 0 bases respectively, the junction contains 15 bases. CDR3 length: 15 amino acids, cysteine to phenylalanine. CDR3 DNA is the only sequence kept; it has 45 bases, read in frame from the first base. The germline V gene (reference sequence) sets CDR1 to DFQATT and CDR2 to SNEGSKA. The TCR beta CDR3 regions were amplified from RNA transcripts. For the first round of RT-PCR on the TCR CDR3, the HTBI primer set was used together with the Qiagen OneStep RT-PCR kit. A second multiplex PCR round built the libraries, followed by size selection and purification. Paired-end sequencing of the libraries was performed with 100 bp reads on an Illumina HiSeq2000. Regarding the original processing steps: SOAPnuke was used to process the raw data, throwing out any read that contained adapters or uncalled bases, had a mean Phred below 15, or lacked an exact constant-primer or identifier match. COPE v1.2.5 was used to merge the high-quality paired reads, and each unique nucleotide sequence was defined as a clonotype. Clonotypes were aligned to IMGT TRBV, TRBD and TRBJ reference segments using MiTCR v1.1. Only V-J combinations with frequency above 0.0001, covering approximately 99% of repertoires, were analysed. The TCS score was defined as the ratio of F50 (clonal expansion) to E x V (chaos), calculated using BLOSUM62-based TCRdist between CDR3 peptides within each V-J. Welch's t-statistics and random forest reduced fewer than 600 V-J features to about 12, which were used in a naive Bayes classifier (R e1071). TCRdb handled the public reads itself, with Q25 trimming in fastp and clone calling in MiXCR, and kept productive beta chains. Identical CDR3 proteins give one entry, which carries the most common genes and DNA. For this entry, the V and J calls and clone size follow TCRdb and not the study's own pipeline. A total of roughly 550,000 distinct CDR3 sequences appear in this sample, around 16% of them only once. The ten largest make up 29% of the sample.

The receptor chain draws on TRBV20-1 and TRBJ2-3; the D gene is perhaps TRBD1, from 6 matching bases. The clonotype comes from a woman in her twenties or thirties with Graves' ophthalmopathy. Sequences were obtained from blood. The CDR3 amino acid sequence is: CSALGQGKSTDTQYF. The DNA is as follows: TGCAGTGCTCTGGGCCAGGGGAAAAGCACAGATACGCAGTATTTT.